Sequencing of this T cell receptor beta chain was carried out in a study of OX40 agonist ivuxolimab in advanced cancers. At the level of the study: Six ivuxolimab dose levels, 0.01 to 10 mg/kg, were given intravenously every 2 weeks. Hepatocellular carcinoma, melanoma, renal cell or head and neck cancer was diagnosed in the dose-escalation patients.

Notes on the study in general: Circulating CD4+ and CD8+ T cells showed clonal expansion by week 6 at 0.1 to 3.0 mg/kg.

Germline CDR1 and CDR2: MNHEY and SMNVEV (reference sequence). CDR3 length: 14 residues. The V and J ends lost 6 bases and 2 bases, in that order; junction bases with no gene match: 4. Profiled with immunoSEQ multiplex PCR; TCRdb holds only in-frame clones, not every one. The table lists roughly 15,000 clones, 82% of them singletons. On this clone itself: The antigen is not known.

This sample comprised CD4+ or CD8+ T cells sorted from blood, obtained in a trial of the OX40 agonist ivuxolimab. This clonotype was sampled from an adult with an advanced solid tumor such as melanoma, head and neck, liver or kidney cancer. V gene TRBV27 combines with J gene TRBJ1-1; 9 positions match TRBD1. The CDR3 region is CASSLQGANTEAFF. CDR3 nucleotides: TGTGCCAGCAGCCTACAGGGGGCTAACACTGAAGCTTTCTTT.